The 22 T cell receptor beta chains below come from one sample, sequenced in a study of glioma-infiltrating T cells. Using RNA template, CDR3s of TCR alpha and beta were amplified with iRepertoire arm-PCR. TCRdb recomputed calls from the multiplex PCR reads with MiXCR, one row per CDR3 protein. The sample consists of 150,000 or so distinct CDR3 sequences, around 42% of them appearing once. Sequencing was done on a sample of glioma tissue, nonneoplastic brain tissue, or PBMCs (not recorded which). The receptors here all came from a human donor with low-grade glioma or glioblastoma, undergoing nonglioma brain surgery, or in good health (not recorded which).

V gene TRBV4-1 combines with J gene TRBJ1-4; D unclear. Trimming shortened V by 1 base and J by 4 bases, and 10 bases separated the two germline ends. The CDR3 has 15 amino acids. Germline-derived CDR1 and CDR2 are MGHRA and YSYEKL. This chain's CDR3 is CASSQAPGVNEKLFF. Written as DNA, the CDR3 is TGCGCCAGCAGCCAAGCTCCGGGAGTTAATGAAAAACTGTTTTTT.

The chain joins TRBV10-3 to TRBJ2-1, with D hard to call. The V and J ends lost 6 bases and 0 bases respectively, with 18 bases between them. Per germline, CDR1 ENHRY and CDR2 SYGVKD. CDR3 length: 17 residues. The CDR3 here is CAISIYPMMSSYNEQFF. The CDR3 coding sequence is TGTGCCATCAGCATCTATCCGATGATGAGCTCCTACAATGAGCAGTTCTTC.

The CDR3, as DNA: TGTGCCAGCAGTATAGTAGAGGGAGAGTACAATGAGCAGTTCTTC. It is translated as CASSIVEGEYNEQFF. The chain employs TRBV6-5 and TRBJ2-1, with D possibly TRBD2 on 5 matching bases. Per germline, CDR1 MNHEY and CDR2 SVGAGI. V lost 5 bases, J lost 4 bases, and 15 bases lay in between. This CDR3 has 15 residues.

About this clonotype: A single base separates this from a much larger clone, so it may be a read error. The rearrangement links TRBV15 to TRBJ2-1; no reliable D call. The CDR3 length is 16 residues. The V gene's germline CDR1 is LNHNV and CDR2 YYDKDF (reference sequence). The CDR3 bases are TGTTCCACCAGCCCCTCCCTTCGTCCCTCCTACAATGAGCAGTTCTTC. This encodes CSTSPSLRPSYNEQFF.

With respect to this clonotype: The CDR3 end shows no conserved phenylalanine or tryptophan, and so a read error is likely. The gene calls are TRBV20-1 and TRBJ2-1; 7 nucleotides agree with TRBD2. The J call is doubtful: the DNA matches TRBJ2-5 better. The CDR3 has 16 amino acids. Looked up from germline, CDR1 is DFQATT and CDR2 is SNEGSKA (reference sequence). CDR3 in DNA: TGCAGTGCTAGAGATCAGGTGGGGGGGATACAAGAGACCCAGTACCTC. Protein product: CSARDQVGGIQETQYL.

To note about this clonotype: A single base separates this from a much larger clone, so it may be a read error. CDR3 DNA: TGTGCCAGCAGCTTTACCTACAATGAGCAGTTCTTC. Amino acids: CASSFTYNEQFF. The gene calls are TRBV7-2 and TRBJ2-1; D is unclear. The V gene's germline CDR1 is SGHTA and CDR2 FQGNSA. The ends were cut back, 3 bases at V and 2 bases at J, with 2 bases in the middle. There are 12 residues in the CDR3.

This clonotype turned up a few times. V and J are TRBV7-8 and TRBJ2-7; 7 bases line up with TRBD1. Germline CDR1 SGHVS, CDR2 FQNEAQ. The CDR3 runs to 12 residues. The V gene end was trimmed by 3 bases and the J gene end by 5 bases; junction bases not matched to a gene: 1. CDR3 sequence reads: CASSLTGNEQYF. DNA of the CDR3: TGTGCCAGCAGCTTGACAGGGAACGAGCAGTACTTC.

V is TRBV6-1 and J is TRBJ2-7, with D possibly being TRBD1 or TRBD2 (5 bases each). The CDR3 extends over 16 amino acids. Trimming shortened V by 6 bases and J by 5 bases, and 23 bases separated the two germline ends. Germline CDR1 reads MNHNS; CDR2 reads SASEGT. The CDR3 sequence is CASRAGTTQTNNEQYF. The DNA for the CDR3 is TGTGCCAGCAGAGCTGGGACCACCCAGACCAACAACGAGCAGTACTTC.

Concerning this clonotype: At one end, the junction sequence differs from germline, possibly due to a read error. The chain couples TRBV12-3 or TRBV12-4 to TRBJ2-5; D gene unclear. The CDR3 is 12 amino acids. The CDR3 here is CASSLVEETQYF. In nucleotides, the CDR3 is TGTGCCAGCAGCTTAGTTGAAGAGACCCAGTACTTC.

This clonotype was counted a few times. The chain recombines TRBV20-1 with TRBJ1-2; D may be TRBD1 (6 bases). CDR1 and CDR2 from the germline V gene are DFQATT and SNEGSKA (reference sequence). This CDR3 has 12 residues. V shed 5 bases and J shed 3 bases, with 10 bases lying between them. The CDR3 sequence: CSAPGDDYGYTF. CDR3 bases: TGCAGTGCTCCAGGGGATGACTATGGCTACACCTTC.

The chain has TRBV28 and TRBJ2-3; a possible D gene is TRBD2 (5 bases). CDR1 and CDR2 (germline): MDHEN, SYDVKM. Trimming removed 4 bases from V and 5 bases from J, with 16 bases in between. The length of the CDR3 is 15 residues. The CDR3 loop is CASSSSRGSRDTQYF. Written as DNA, the CDR3 is TGTGCCAGCAGTTCCTCTAGAGGGAGTAGAGATACGCAGTATTTT.

In regard to this clonotype: The CDR3 end shows no conserved phenylalanine or tryptophan, and so a read error is likely. V usage is TRBV20-1 and J usage is TRBJ1-1; 9 bases align to TRBD1. With 5 bases clipped from V and 1 base from J, the junction kept 2 bases outside the gene matches. Germline assignment: CDR1 DFQATT and CDR2 SNEGSKA (reference sequence). The CDR3 has 13 residues. This chain's CDR3 is CSAAQGANTEAFY. For the CDR3, the DNA is TGCAGTGCTGCACAGGGGGCGAACACTGAAGCTTTCTAT.

V and J are TRBV10-3 and TRBJ2-3, with D possibly matching TRBD1 (6 bases). Looked up from germline, CDR1 is ENHRY and CDR2 is SYGVKD. The CDR3 sequence is 14 residues long. Trimming pared 7 bases from V and 4 bases from J, leaving 15 bases between. DNA of the CDR3: TGTGCCATCACTGACAGACAGGACGCAGATACGCAGTATTTT. Amino acid sequence: CAITDRQDADTQYF.

About this clonotype: A read error may explain this, as a much larger clone is one base away. The V and J genes are TRBV4-1 and TRBJ2-3; weak D call: TRBD1 (5 bases). V was pared by 1 base and J by 1 base, with 9 bases between. The CDR3 sequence is 15 residues long. The germline gives CDR1 MGHRA, CDR2 YSYEKL. This CDR3 is CASSQAGHRTDTQYF. The CDR3 nucleotides read TGCGCCAGCAGCCAAGCTGGACACCGCACAGATACGCAGTATTTT.

This clonotype was seen ten or more times. The rearrangement uses TRBV5-5 and TRBJ2-3; no definite D call. Germline lookup yields CDR1 SGHKS and CDR2 YYEKEE (reference sequence). The CDR3 runs to 15 residues. Trimming shortened V by 1 base and J by 6 bases, and 15 bases separated the two germline ends. The CDR3 nucleotides are TGTGCCAGCAGCTTGCTGGGGAACCCTGGGGATACGCAGTATTTT. This translates into CASSLLGNPGDTQYF.

This clonotype was seen a handful of times. V usage is TRBV7-2 and J usage is TRBJ2-5; D uncertain. The CDR3 consists of 11 residues. Germline V gives CDR1 SGHTA, CDR2 FQGNSA. Trimming shortened V by 2 bases and J by 11 bases, and 9 bases separated the two germline ends. The DNA of the CDR3 is TGTGCCAGCAGCTTAAGTGGGTCTCAGTACTTC. Translation gives CASSLSGSQYF.

In DNA, the CDR3 is TGTGCCTGGAGTGTGACTCCCCTCTACGAGCAGTACTTC. Its protein product is CAWSVTPLYEQYF. The V gene is TRBV30, the J gene TRBJ2-7; D not certain. The CDR3 is 13 amino acids. Germline lookup yields CDR1 GTSNPN and CDR2 SVGIG (reference sequence). V gave up 0 bases and J gave up 3 bases, with 9 bases separating them.

Of note for this clonotype: This may arise from a read error, as a much more abundant clone is one base away. V usage is TRBV27 and J usage is TRBJ1-2, with D tentatively TRBD1 (5 bases). The V end was cut by 2 bases, the J end by 9 bases, with 16 bases between. Germline CDR1 MNHEY, CDR2 SMNVEV (reference sequence). The CDR3 has 14 residues. The CDR3 reads CASSLGGGARCYTF. The CDR3 bases are TGTGCCAGCAGTTTAGGAGGCGGGGCCCGTTGCTACACCTTC.

The sample holds a few counts of this clonotype. The chain links TRBV28 to TRBJ1-2; 7 bases are a match to TRBD1. The CDR3 contains 13 residues. Germline CDR1 MDHEN, CDR2 SYDVKM. V trimming: 10 bases; J trimming: 0 bases; junction bases outside the gene matches: 5. The CDR3 loop is CANRDSANYGYTF. Here the CDR3 DNA reads TGTGCCAACCGGGACAGCGCTAACTATGGCTACACCTTC.

A word on this clonotype: At one boundary the junction diverges from the germline segment, which might be a read error. The chain is built from TRBV7-2 and TRBJ1-1, with TRBD1 identical over 7 bases. The CDR3 runs 15 residues. Germline V lookup: CDR1 SGHTA, CDR2 FQGNSA. For the CDR3, the DNA is TGTGCCCGCAGCCTAAGTATACAGGGGATCCCTGAAGCTTTCTTT. Translating gives CARSLSIQGIPEAFF.

This clonotype was seen a few times. The V and J genes are TRBV27 and TRBJ2-5; TRBD2 matches 12 bases. Trimming removed 3 bases from V and 4 bases from J; junction bases left unmatched: 3. Germline CDR1 and CDR2: MNHEY and SMNVEV (reference sequence). The CDR3 length is 15 residues. CDR3 sequence: CASSFSGLAGETQYF. For the CDR3, the DNA is TGTGCCAGCAGTTTCTCGGGACTAGCGGGAGAGACCCAGTACTTC.

The V and J genes are TRBV15 and TRBJ1-3; TRBD1 matches 10 bases. V lost 5 bases to trimming and J lost 2 bases; unmatched junction nucleotides: 3. The length of the CDR3 is 15 residues. Germline V gene lookup returns CDR1 LNHNV and CDR2 YYDKDF (reference sequence). The CDR3 sequence is CATSLDRGPGNTIYF. The CDR3 DNA reads TGTGCCACCAGCCTTGACAGGGGGCCTGGAAACACCATATATTTT.